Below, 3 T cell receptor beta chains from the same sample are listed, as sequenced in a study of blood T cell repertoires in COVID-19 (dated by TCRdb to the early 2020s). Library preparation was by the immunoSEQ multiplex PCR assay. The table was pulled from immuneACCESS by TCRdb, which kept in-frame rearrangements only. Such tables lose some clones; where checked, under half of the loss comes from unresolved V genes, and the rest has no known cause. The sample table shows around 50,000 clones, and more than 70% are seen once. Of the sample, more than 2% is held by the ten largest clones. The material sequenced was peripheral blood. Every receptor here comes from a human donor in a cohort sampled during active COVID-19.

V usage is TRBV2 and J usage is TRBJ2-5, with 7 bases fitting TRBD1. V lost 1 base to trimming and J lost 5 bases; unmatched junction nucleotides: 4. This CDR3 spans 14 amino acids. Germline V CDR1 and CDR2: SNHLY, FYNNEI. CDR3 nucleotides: TGTGCCAGCAGTGAAGAGGGGGCTGGGGAGACCCAGTACTTC. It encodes CASSEEGAGETQYF. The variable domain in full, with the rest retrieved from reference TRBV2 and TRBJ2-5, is EPEVTQTPSHQVTQMGQEVILRCVPISNHLYFYWYRQILGQKVEFLVSFYNNEISEKSEIFDDQFSVERPDGSNFTLKIRSTKLEDSAMYFCASSEEGAGETQYFGPGTRLLVL.

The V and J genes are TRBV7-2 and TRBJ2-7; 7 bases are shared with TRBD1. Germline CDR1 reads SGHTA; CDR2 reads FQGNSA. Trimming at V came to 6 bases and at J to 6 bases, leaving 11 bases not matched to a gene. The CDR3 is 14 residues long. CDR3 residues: CASSRRDSRSEQYF. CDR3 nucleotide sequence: TGTGCCAGCAGTCGCCGGGACAGTCGTTCCGAGCAGTACTTC.

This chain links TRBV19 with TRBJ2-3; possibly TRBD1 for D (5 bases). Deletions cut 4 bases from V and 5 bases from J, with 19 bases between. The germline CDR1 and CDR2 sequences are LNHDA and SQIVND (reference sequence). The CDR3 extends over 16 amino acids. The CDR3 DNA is TGTGCCAGTAGTACCCCCCTGGGAAGGGGTAGAGATACGCAGTATTTT. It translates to CASSTPLGRGRDTQYF.